This TCR beta chain was observed in a study of blood T cell repertoires in COVID-19. V lost 5 bases to trimming and J lost 4 bases, with 4 bases between them. Germline CDR1 is LGHDT and CDR2 is YNNKEL (reference sequence). CDR3 length: 11 residues. Participants were placed into cohorts based on the clinical history they reported. For recovered donors of Cohort 3, there were two negative PCRs, clearance, or symptom resolution. Per the original methods: Cell counts per sample came from amplifying reference gene primers. Produced via immunoSEQ multiplex PCR; TCRdb's table is partial and in-frame only. The V and J calls and clone size are taken from that table; D and trimming were inferred from the DNA. This sample has around 20,000 clones; approximately 88% occur once, and the top ten carry over 4%.

Source material: PBMCs or T cells enriched from blood (not recorded which). The receptor was derived from a woman in her twenties or thirties who had recovered from COVID-19. The chain couples TRBV3-1 (or the pseudogene TRBV3-2) to TRBJ2-3; D not resolved. The CDR3 bases are TGTGCCAGCAGCGAGGCAGATACGCAGTATTTT. The encoded protein is CASSEADTQYF.